One and the same sample provided the 31 T cell receptor beta chains below, sequenced in a study of spatial heterogeneity in lung cancer. MiXCR, applied by TCRdb to the 5' RACE reads, yields one record per CDR3 protein. The sample yields 3,000 to 4,000 distinct CDR3 sequences, around 8.2% seen once. The sample's time point: sample taken at primary tumor resection. Whole RNA obtained from tumor, nontumor lung or frozen PBMC underwent sequencing without sorting. Source: PBMCs, taken at surgery. All receptors come from a female donor with early-stage non-small cell lung cancer.

Ten or more counts support this clonotype. The V and J genes are TRBV3-1 and TRBJ1-5; D gene ambiguous. The CDR3 runs to 13 residues. CDR1 LGHDT and CDR2 YNNKEL come from the germline V gene (reference sequence). V lost 4 bases to trimming and J lost 4 bases, with 8 bases between them. CDR3 in DNA: TGTGCCAGCAGCCGAACCTCTAATCAGCCCCAGCATTTT. It specifies CASSRTSNQPQHF.

CDR3 DNA: TGTGCCAGCAGACGCTACAGGGGAAACACTGAAGCTTTCTTT. Protein sequence: CASRRYRGNTEAFF. V usage is TRBV6-5 and J usage is TRBJ1-1, with TRBD1 matching over 7 bases. The CDR3 is made up of 14 amino acids. Trimming took 6 bases from V and 2 from J; bases not matched to a gene: 6. Per the germline V gene, CDR1 is MNHEY and CDR2 is SVGAGI.

This clonotype was seen at least ten times. The rearrangement links TRBV7-2 to TRBJ2-5; D is uncertain. V lost 5 bases, J lost 2 bases, and 6 bases lay in between. Looked up from germline, CDR1 is SGHTA and CDR2 is FQGNSA. The CDR3 covers 12 residues. In nucleotides, the CDR3 is TGTGCCAGCAGCCAAGATCAAGAGACCCAGTACTTC. This codes for CASSQDQETQYF.

This clonotype was counted many times. J is TRBJ2-1 and V is TRBV20-1; 13 nucleotides match TRBD2. Germline V gene sequence: CDR1 DFQATT, CDR2 SNEGSKA (reference sequence). The CDR3 has 15 amino acids. Trimming took 2 bases from V and 10 from J; bases not matched to a gene: 8. Here the CDR3 reads CSARPGTSGDREQFF. In nucleotides, the CDR3 is TGCAGTGCTAGACCAGGGACTAGCGGGGATCGAGAGCAGTTCTTC.

This clonotype has at least ten counts. This chain uses TRBV4-1 with TRBJ2-1; D gene unclear. CDR3 length: 17 residues. Looked up from germline, CDR1 is MGHRA and CDR2 is YSYEKL. Trimming left V 2 bases short and J 2 bases short, with 16 bases between. The CDR3 loop reads CASSQHARAPTYNEQFF. Written as DNA, the CDR3 is TGCGCCAGCAGCCAACACGCGCGAGCTCCAACCTACAATGAGCAGTTCTTC.

This clonotype appeared many times. The chain recombines TRBV11-2 with TRBJ1-2; D not resolved. With 2 bases removed from V and 4 bases from J, the gap between germline ends came to 11 bases. The germline CDR1 and CDR2 sequences are SGHAT and FQNNGV. This CDR3 comprises 14 residues. The chain's CDR3 is CASSLLGPRYGYTF. The DNA of the CDR3 is TGTGCCAGCAGCTTATTAGGCCCACGCTATGGCTACACCTTC.

Relative to its sample, this clonotype is medium-sized. This chain links TRBV11-3 with TRBJ2-3; D perhaps matches TRBD1 (5 bases). CDR1 and CDR2 from the germline V gene are SGHNT and YENEEA. The CDR3 consists of 14 residues. The V and J ends lost 5 bases and 0 bases respectively, with 9 bases between them. The CDR3 region has the DNA TGTGCCAGCAGCCTCACAGGAAGCACAGATACGCAGTATTTT. It yields the protein CASSLTGSTDTQYF. Supplemented by reference TRBV11-3 and TRBJ2-3, the full variable domain reads EAGVVQSPRYKIIEKKQPVAFWCNPISGHNTLYWYLQNLGQGPELLIRYENEEAVDDSQLPKDRFSAERLKGVDSTLKIQPAELGDSAVYLCASSLTGSTDTQYFGPGTRLTVL.

In its sample, this clonotype was seen a few times. One junction end does not reproduce the germline sequence, and a read error may be involved. The chain uses TRBV7-2 and TRBJ2-2; D remains unclear. Germline CDR1 SGHTA, CDR2 FQGNSA. CDR3 size: 17 residues. The CDR3 loop is CAGSPIGWQLNTGELFF. CDR3 nucleotides: TGTGCCGGCAGCCCCATCGGCTGGCAGCTGAACACCGGGGAGCTGTTTTTT. The entire variable domain, with the rest obtained from reference TRBV7-2 and TRBJ2-2, is as follows: GAGVSQSPSNKVTEKGKDVELRCDPISGHTALYWYRQSLGQGLEFLIYFQGNSAPDKSGLPSDRFSAERTGGSVSTLTIQRTQQEDSAVYLCAGSPIGWQLNTGELFFGEGSRLTVL.

This clonotype has at least ten counts. The J gene is TRBJ1-3, the V gene TRBV7-2; D is uncertain. This CDR3 region has 13 residues. The germline CDR1 and CDR2 sequences are SGHTA and FQGNSA. V lost 6 bases and J lost 9, with 15 bases in between. Here the CDR3 DNA reads TGTGCCAGCAGAGAGATCCTTGGCAGCACCATATATTTT. Amino acid sequence: CASREILGSTIYF.

This clonotype was observed at least ten times. The CDR3 coding sequence is TGTGCCAGCAGCTCGCCCACAGGGCCAGGGACGTTCGAGCAGTACTTC. Protein sequence: CASSSPTGPGTFEQYF. The chain employs TRBV7-9 and TRBJ2-7; tentatively, D is TRBD1 (6 bases). Germline V gene sequence: CDR1 SEHNR, CDR2 FQNEAQ (reference sequence). Trimming stripped 4 bases from V and 6 bases from J, with 22 bases between. The CDR3 covers 16 residues.

The chain has TRBV25-1 and TRBJ2-1; tentative D call: TRBD2 (5 bases). The CDR3 runs to 15 residues. V was shortened by 3 bases and J by 0 bases, with 9 bases between the two germline ends. CDR1 is MGHDK, CDR2 SYGVNS, per germline. The CDR3 DNA reads TGTGCCAGCAGTGATGTGGGGAGCTCCTACAATGAGCAGTTCTTC. Its protein is CASSDVGSSYNEQFF.

This clonotype turned up a few times. The CDR3 sequence: CSVEVRGQGSYGYTF. CDR3 sequence (DNA): TGCAGCGTTGAAGTTCGGGGACAGGGGAGCTATGGCTACACCTTC. The rearrangement joins TRBV29-1 to TRBJ1-2, with 10 bases lining up with TRBD1. In germline, CDR1 is SQVTM, CDR2 ANQGSEA. This CDR3 region has 15 residues. The V and J ends lost 1 base and 4 bases, in that order; junction bases with no gene match: 6.

Relative to its sample, this clonotype is medium-sized. This chain joins TRBV27 and TRBJ2-1; no reliable D call. Trimming took 8 bases from V and 8 from J, leaving 4 bases between them. This CDR3 is built from 9 residues. Germline V gives CDR1 MNHEY, CDR2 SMNVEV (reference sequence). The CDR3 spells CASAHEQFF. The DNA of the CDR3 is TGTGCCAGCGCTCATGAGCAGTTCTTC.

The chain recombines TRBV29-1 with TRBJ1-1; D is undetermined. Per the germline V gene, CDR1 is SQVTM and CDR2 is ANQGSEA. CDR3 length: 13 residues. V lost 2 bases to trimming and J lost 5 bases, with 12 bases between them. CDR3 in amino acids: CSVEILGGTEAFF. CDR3 nucleotide sequence: TGCAGCGTTGAAATCCTTGGAGGGACTGAAGCTTTCTTT.

This sequence joins TRBV6-2 or TRBV6-3 and TRBJ2-5; D is possibly TRBD1 or TRBD2 (5 bases each). The CDR3 runs 15 residues. The ends were cut back, 5 bases at V and 5 bases at J, with 18 bases in the middle. Germline lookup yields CDR1 MNHEY and CDR2 SVGEGT. The CDR3 DNA follows: TGTGCCAGCAGTACCTGGGGGACCACGAGGGAGACCCAGTACTTC. This translates into CASSTWGTTRETQYF.

This clonotype occurred many times. V is TRBV7-9 and J is TRBJ2-3; D is ambiguous. Germline V gives CDR1 SEHNR, CDR2 FQNEAQ (reference sequence). The CDR3 contains 15 residues. V was pared by 5 bases and J by 0 bases, with 12 bases between. CDR3 bases: TGTGCCAGCAGCCCCTGGGGATTTAGCACAGATACGCAGTATTTT. It yields the protein CASSPWGFSTDTQYF.

By share, this clonotype ranks as medium-sized. The rearrangement joins TRBV14 to TRBJ2-1; D remains ambiguous. CDR1 and CDR2 (germline): SGHDN, FVKESK. V was trimmed by 5 bases and J by 4 bases, leaving 6 bases between them. The CDR3 loop spans 12 amino acids. The CDR3 DNA reads as TGTGCCAGCAGCTCCCTATACAATGAGCAGTTCTTC. It specifies CASSSLYNEQFF.

This clonotype was counted between two and nine times. The rearrangement links TRBV6-5 to TRBJ2-1; unclear D gene. V dropped 5 bases and J dropped 1 base, with 6 bases sitting between them. The CDR3 spans 13 residues. Per germline, CDR1 MNHEY and CDR2 SVGAGI. The CDR3 sequence is CASSDPSYNEQFF. In DNA, the CDR3 is TGTGCCAGCAGTGATCCGTCCTACAATGAGCAGTTCTTC.

This clonotype was detected many times. In DNA, the CDR3 is TGCAGTGCTAGGGCGGGGAGAGGGAACACTGAAGCTTTCTTT. Translating gives CSARAGRGNTEAFF. The chain couples TRBV20-1 to TRBJ1-1, with no clear D. The length of the CDR3 is 14 residues. Germline CDR1 DFQATT, CDR2 SNEGSKA (reference sequence). Trimming took 3 bases from V and 1 from J, leaving 12 bases between them.

This clonotype has a count of ten or more. The gene calls are TRBV29-1 and TRBJ2-7; D might be TRBD1 (5 bases). V was clipped by 6 bases and J by 1 base, with 16 bases between them. The CDR3 sequence is 14 residues long. Germline V gene data show CDR1 as SQVTM and CDR2 as ANQGSEA. Here the CDR3 DNA reads TGCAGCGTCCTACTGGTTGACAGATCCTACGAGCAGTACTTC. Amino acids: CSVLLVDRSYEQYF.

This clonotype was counted many times. J is TRBJ2-3 and V is TRBV7-2, with 8 bases aligning to TRBD2. This CDR3 region has 16 residues. V lost 7 bases and J lost 0; bases outside the gene matches: 9. Germline V gives CDR1 SGHTA, CDR2 FQGNSA. The CDR3 sequence is CASTPGGGRSTDTQYF. The CDR3 DNA reads as TGTGCCAGCACGCCGGGAGGGGGGAGAAGCACAGATACGCAGTATTTT.

This clonotype was recorded many times. The chain has TRBV5-1 and TRBJ1-6; perhaps TRBD1 as D (5 bases). This CDR3 has 14 amino acids. Trimming removed 4 bases from V and 10 bases from J, with 15 bases in between. CDR1 and CDR2 from the germline V gene are SGHRS and YFSETQ. As DNA, the CDR3 is TGCGCCAGCAGCGGGGACGGCGGTCGCTCACCCCTCCACTTT. Translated: CASSGDGGRSPLHF.

This clonotype was recorded many times. The rearrangement uses TRBV5-1 and TRBJ1-1, with a tentative D call TRBD1 (5 bases). Germline assignment: CDR1 SGHRS and CDR2 YFSETQ. The CDR3 has 13 residues. The V end was cut by 1 base, the J end by 7 bases, with 11 bases between. The CDR3 nucleotides are TGCGCCAGCAGCTTGTCGGGGGTCGATGAAGCTTTCTTT. Its protein product is CASSLSGVDEAFF.

In its sample, this clonotype is medium-sized. The V and J genes are TRBV7-9 and TRBJ2-5; 8 nucleotides agree with TRBD1. The germline V gene has CDR1 SEHNR and CDR2 FQNEAQ (reference sequence). With V trimmed by 3 bases and J by 4 bases, 4 bases remained unmatched. The CDR3 is made up of 14 amino acids. CDR3 in amino acids: CASSFGQGVETQYF. The DNA of the CDR3 is TGTGCCAGCAGCTTTGGACAGGGTGTAGAGACCCAGTACTTC.

This clonotype was seen repeatedly, ten times or more. This chain joins TRBV5-6 and TRBJ2-5, with 11 bases aligning to TRBD2. Germline assignment: CDR1 SGHDT and CDR2 YYEEEE. V was clipped by 4 bases and J by 5 bases; unmatched bases: 7. The length of the CDR3 is 15 residues. This CDR3 reads CASSRFSGGVETQYF. The CDR3 DNA is TGTGCCAGCAGCCGGTTTAGCGGGGGGGTGGAGACCCAGTACTTC.

This clonotype was observed many times. This sequence joins TRBV5-1 and TRBJ1-5; D unclear. With 1 base removed from V and 2 bases from J, the gap between germline ends came to 4 bases. Germline assignment: CDR1 SGHRS and CDR2 YFSETQ. The CDR3 is 13 residues long. This chain's CDR3 is CASSLYGNQPQHF. The CDR3 DNA is TGCGCCAGCAGCTTGTACGGCAATCAGCCCCAGCATTTT. Full variable domain (rest looked up from reference TRBV5-1 and TRBJ1-5): KAGVTQTPRYLIKTRGQQVTLSCSPISGHRSVSWYQQTPGQGLQFLFEYFSETQRNKGNFPGRFSGRQFSNSRSEMNVSTLELGDSALYLCASSLYGNQPQHFGDGTRLSIL.

This clonotype qualifies as medium-sized (0.01 to 0.1%). This chain uses TRBV5-1 with TRBJ2-3, with D unclear. With 0 bases removed from V and 5 bases from J, the gap between germline ends came to 13 bases. Germline V gene data show CDR1 as SGHRS and CDR2 as YFSETQ. CDR3 length: 15 amino acids. CDR3 in amino acids: CASSLEVPQGDTQYF. The CDR3 DNA is TGCGCCAGCAGCTTGGAAGTTCCTCAAGGAGATACGCAGTATTTT.

This clonotype was observed at least ten times. The CDR3 nucleotides are TGTGCCAGCACCCTGTCCCGGGACAGGAATGGGGAGCTGTTTTTT. Translation gives CASTLSRDRNGELFF. The rearrangement uses TRBV6-1 and TRBJ2-2, with 8 bases matching TRBD1. Trimming took 7 bases from V and 8 from J; bases not matched to a gene: 12. From germline, CDR1 is MNHNS and CDR2 SASEGT. The CDR3 is 15 residues long.

At least ten counts were recorded for this clonotype. This chain connects TRBV9 to TRBJ2-1; weak D call: TRBD2 (6 bases). CDR3 length: 15 residues. CDR1 and CDR2 from the germline V gene are SGDLS and YYNGEE. Trimming pared 0 bases from V and 4 bases from J, leaving 11 bases between. The DNA for the CDR3 is TGTGCCAGCAGCGTAGTGCGGGACTCTTACAATGAGCAGTTCTTC. Translation gives CASSVVRDSYNEQFF.

This clonotype was seen many times. The chain uses TRBV6-5 and TRBJ2-1, with 7 bases matching TRBD1. V dropped 6 bases and J dropped 5; count of bases not matched to a gene: 7. Germline lookup yields CDR1 MNHEY and CDR2 SVGAGI. CDR3 length equals 14 residues. The DNA for the CDR3 is TGTGCCAGCAGAACCACAGGGGCCCACAATGAGCAGTTCTTC. This gives the protein CASRTTGAHNEQFF.

The chain combines TRBV7-2 with TRBJ2-3; D might be TRBD2 (7 bases). The CDR3 totals 15 residues. V lost 9 bases to trimming and J lost 1 base, with 17 bases between them. Germline CDR1 reads SGHTA; CDR2 reads FQGNSA. The CDR3, as DNA: TGTGCCAGTTCGTCGGGGGGCCTTGGCACAGATACGCAGTATTTT. Translation gives CASSSGGLGTDTQYF.